The clone carrying this T cell receptor beta chain was detected a few times. The sample is drawn from a study of T-cell memory formation after mild COVID-19. CDR3 length: 16 residues. Germline CDR1 and CDR2: DFQATT and SNEGSKA (reference sequence). V was cut by 0 bases and J by 3 bases, with 15 bases left in between. MiXCR, applied by TCRdb to the 5' RACE reads, yields one record per CDR3 protein. The sample includes 530,000 or so distinct CDR3 sequences, around a sixth of them seen just once. Sequenced input: PBMCs or a T cell subset sorted from them (not recorded which). The sequence was collected from an adult woman who had mild COVID-19 (a few samples of this study predate the infection). Cell type and time point are not known. The genes are TRBV20-1 and TRBJ2-1; D might be TRBD1 or TRBD2, each matching 5 bases. The CDR3: CSARDSGPRIYNEQFF. CDR3 DNA sequence: TGCAGTGCTAGAGACTCGGGACCGAGAATCTACAATGAGCAGTTCTTC.